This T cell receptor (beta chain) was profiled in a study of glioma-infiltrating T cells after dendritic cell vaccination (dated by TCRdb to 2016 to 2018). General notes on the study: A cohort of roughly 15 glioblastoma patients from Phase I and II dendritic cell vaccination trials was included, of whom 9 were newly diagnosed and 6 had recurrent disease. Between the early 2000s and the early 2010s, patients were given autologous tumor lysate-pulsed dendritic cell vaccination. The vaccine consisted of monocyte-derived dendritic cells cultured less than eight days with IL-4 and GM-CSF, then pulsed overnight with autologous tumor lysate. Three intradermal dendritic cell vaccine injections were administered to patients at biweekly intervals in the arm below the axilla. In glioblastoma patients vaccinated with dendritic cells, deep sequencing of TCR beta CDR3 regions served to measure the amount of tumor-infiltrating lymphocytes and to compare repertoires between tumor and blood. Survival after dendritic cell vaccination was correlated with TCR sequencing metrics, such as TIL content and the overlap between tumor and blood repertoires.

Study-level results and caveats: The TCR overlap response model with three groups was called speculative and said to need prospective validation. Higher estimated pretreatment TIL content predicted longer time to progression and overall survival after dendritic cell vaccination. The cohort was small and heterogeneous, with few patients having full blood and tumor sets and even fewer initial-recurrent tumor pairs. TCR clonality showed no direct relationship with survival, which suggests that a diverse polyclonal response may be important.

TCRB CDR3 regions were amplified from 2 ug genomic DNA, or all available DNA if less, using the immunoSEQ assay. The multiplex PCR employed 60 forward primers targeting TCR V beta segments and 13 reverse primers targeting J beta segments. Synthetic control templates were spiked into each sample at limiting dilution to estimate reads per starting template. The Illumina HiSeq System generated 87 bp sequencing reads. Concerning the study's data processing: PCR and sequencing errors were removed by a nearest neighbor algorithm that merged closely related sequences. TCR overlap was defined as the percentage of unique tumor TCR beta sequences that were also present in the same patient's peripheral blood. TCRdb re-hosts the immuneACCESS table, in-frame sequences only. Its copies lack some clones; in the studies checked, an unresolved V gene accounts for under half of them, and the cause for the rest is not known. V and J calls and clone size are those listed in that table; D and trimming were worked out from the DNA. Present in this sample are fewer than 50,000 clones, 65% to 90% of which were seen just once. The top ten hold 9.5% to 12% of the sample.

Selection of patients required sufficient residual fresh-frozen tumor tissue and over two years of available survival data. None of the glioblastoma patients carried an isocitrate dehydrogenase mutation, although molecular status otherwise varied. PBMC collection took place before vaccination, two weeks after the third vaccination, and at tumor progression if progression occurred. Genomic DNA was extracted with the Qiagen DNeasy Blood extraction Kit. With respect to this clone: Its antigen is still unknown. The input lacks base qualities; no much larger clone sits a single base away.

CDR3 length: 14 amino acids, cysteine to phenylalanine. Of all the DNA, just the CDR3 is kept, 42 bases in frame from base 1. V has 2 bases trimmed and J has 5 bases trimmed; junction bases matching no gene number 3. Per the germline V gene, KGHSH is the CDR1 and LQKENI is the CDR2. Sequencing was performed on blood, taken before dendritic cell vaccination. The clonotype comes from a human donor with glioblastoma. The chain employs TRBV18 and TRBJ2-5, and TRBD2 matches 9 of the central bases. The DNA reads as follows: TGTGCCAGCTCACCAGGGCTAGCGGGGGAGACCCAGTACTTC. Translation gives CASSPGLAGETQYF.